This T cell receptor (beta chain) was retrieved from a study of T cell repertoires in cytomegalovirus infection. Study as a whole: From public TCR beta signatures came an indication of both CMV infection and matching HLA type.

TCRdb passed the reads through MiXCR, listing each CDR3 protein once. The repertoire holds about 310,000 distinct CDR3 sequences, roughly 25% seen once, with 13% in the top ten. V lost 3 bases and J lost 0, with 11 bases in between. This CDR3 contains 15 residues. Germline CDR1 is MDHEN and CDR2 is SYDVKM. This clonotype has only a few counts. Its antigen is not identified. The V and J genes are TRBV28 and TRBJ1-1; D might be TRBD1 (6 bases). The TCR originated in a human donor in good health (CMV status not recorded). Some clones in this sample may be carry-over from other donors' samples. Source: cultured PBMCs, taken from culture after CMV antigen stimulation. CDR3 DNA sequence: TGTGCCAGCAGTTTGAGGGGGACTCTGAACACTGAAGCTTTCTTT. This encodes CASSLRGTLNTEAFF.